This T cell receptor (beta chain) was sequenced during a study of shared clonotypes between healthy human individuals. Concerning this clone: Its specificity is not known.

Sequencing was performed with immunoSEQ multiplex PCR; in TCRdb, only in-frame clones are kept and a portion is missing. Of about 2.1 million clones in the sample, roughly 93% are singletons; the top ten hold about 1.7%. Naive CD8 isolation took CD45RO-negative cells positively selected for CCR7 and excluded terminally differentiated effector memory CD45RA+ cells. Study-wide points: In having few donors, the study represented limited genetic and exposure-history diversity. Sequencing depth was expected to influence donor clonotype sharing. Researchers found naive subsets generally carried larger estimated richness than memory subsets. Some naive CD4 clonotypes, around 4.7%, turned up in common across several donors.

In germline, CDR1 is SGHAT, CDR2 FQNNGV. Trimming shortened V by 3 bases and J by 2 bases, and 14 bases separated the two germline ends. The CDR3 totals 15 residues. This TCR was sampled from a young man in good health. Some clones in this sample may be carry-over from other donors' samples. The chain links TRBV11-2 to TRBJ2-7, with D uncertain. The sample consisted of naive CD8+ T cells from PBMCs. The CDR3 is CASSFLYPDTYEQYF. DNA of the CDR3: TGTGCCAGCAGCTTTTTATACCCCGATACCTACGAGCAGTACTTC.